The 7 T cell receptor beta chains reported below all come from one sample, sequenced in a study of identical twins. TCRdb reanalysed the 5' RACE reads using MiXCR and keeps one entry per CDR3 protein. The sample includes about 920,000 distinct CDR3 sequences, roughly an eighth of them seen just once. These data were likewise used in another study, on yellow fever vaccine responses in identical twins.

The sample consisted of PBMCs. All receptors come from a young woman in good health.

The V call is TRBV3-1, the J call TRBJ2-3, with 7 bases that match TRBD1. CDR3 length equals 15 residues. Germline V CDR1 and CDR2: LGHDT, YNNKEL (reference sequence). The V and J ends lost 1 base and 4 bases, in that order; junction bases with no gene match: 5. The CDR3 nucleotides read TGTGCCAGCAGCCAAGTGCCAGGGGGTCCAGATACGCAGTATTTT. Its protein is CASSQVPGGPDTQYF.

This clonotype was seen only a few times. This chain uses TRBV20-1 with TRBJ2-1; no firm D call. The CDR3 consists of 12 residues. V was pared by 0 bases and J by 8 bases, with 8 bases between. Germline V lookup: CDR1 DFQATT, CDR2 SNEGSKA (reference sequence). The CDR3 region is CSARDLADEQFF. In DNA, the CDR3 is TGCAGTGCTAGAGATTTGGCGGATGAGCAGTTCTTC.

This clonotype was seen just once. This rearrangement joins TRBV20-1 to TRBJ2-1; TRBD2 matches 7 bases. Looked up from germline, CDR1 is DFQATT and CDR2 is SNEGSKA (reference sequence). The CDR3 loop spans 14 amino acids. V gave up 4 bases and J gave up 2 bases; unmatched junction bases: 5. This CDR3 is CSANPGLTYNEQFF. The CDR3 DNA sequence: TGCAGTGCTAATCCGGGACTAACCTACAATGAGCAGTTCTTC.

V and J are TRBV25-1 and TRBJ2-7, with 8 nucleotides matching TRBD1. The CDR3 contains 18 residues. Germline V gene data show CDR1 as MGHDK and CDR2 as SYGVNS. After removal of 1 base from V and 0 bases from J, the junction contained 11 bases not matched to a gene. The CDR3 region has the DNA TGTGCCAGCAGTGAATGGACAGGGAAAGGTTCTCCCTCCTACGAGCAGTACTTC. Translating it yields CASSEWTGKGSPSYEQYF.

The sample holds a few counts of this clonotype. The chain couples TRBV12-3 or TRBV12-4 to TRBJ1-2, with D hard to call. With 8 bases removed from V and 8 bases from J, the gap between germline ends came to 15 bases. The length of the CDR3 is 12 residues. CDR3 amino acids: CASGGGLLGYTF. CDR3 DNA sequence: TGTGCCAGCGGAGGCGGCCTCTTGGGCTACACCTTC.

This clonotype was counted only a few times. This chain links TRBV27 with TRBJ2-1; D is possibly TRBD2 (5 bases). The ends were cut back, 5 bases at V and 7 bases at J, with 18 bases in the middle. In germline, CDR1 is MNHEY, CDR2 SMNVEV (reference sequence). This CDR3 has 15 amino acids. For the CDR3, the DNA is TGTGCCAGCAGTCTTAATGTTGAGGGATTTAATGAGCAGTTCTTC. It is translated as CASSLNVEGFNEQFF.

This chain links TRBV28 with TRBJ1-5; the match to TRBD1 covers 7 bases. After removal of 8 bases from V and 6 bases from J, the junction contained 10 bases not matched to a gene. The CDR3 is made up of 14 amino acids. CDR1 and CDR2 (germline): MDHEN, SYDVKM. This chain's CDR3 is CASGSPTGSQPQHF. The CDR3 region has the DNA TGTGCCAGCGGAAGCCCGACAGGGTCTCAGCCCCAGCATTTT.